The 17 T cell receptor beta chains below come from one sample, sequenced in a study of cytomegalovirus exposure and HLA in healthy donors. This PCR relied on a set of 60 Vbeta primers and 13 Jbeta primers. TCRdb's table, derived via immunoSEQ multiplex PCR, lists solely in-frame clones and lacks some. Of around 99,000 clones listed, approximately 74% are singletons. The sample was PBMCs. These receptors all stem from a woman in her forties in good health and CMV-seropositive.

CDR3 DNA: TGTGCCAGCAGCTTATTGAGGGACGAGCAGTACTTC. Residues: CASSLLRDEQYF. V gene TRBV7-8 combines with J gene TRBJ2-7, with D perhaps TRBD2 (5 bases). The V gene's germline CDR1 is SGHVS and CDR2 FQNEAQ. V was clipped by 2 bases and J by 5 bases, with 7 bases between them. This CDR3 is built from 12 residues.

The rearrangement links TRBV13 to TRBJ1-1; D not resolved. The CDR3 sequence is 13 residues long. Trimming shortened V by 3 bases and J by 6 bases, and 11 bases separated the two germline ends. Germline V gene lookup returns CDR1 PRHDT and CDR2 FYEKMQ (reference sequence). CDR3 loop: CASSFQFTPEAFF. Written as DNA, the CDR3 is TGTGCCAGCAGCTTCCAATTTACTCCTGAAGCTTTCTTT.

The rearrangement uses TRBV19 and TRBJ1-5; 7 nucleotides line up with TRBD1. V trimming: 7 bases; J trimming: 3 bases; junction bases outside the gene matches: 9. Germline V lookup: CDR1 LNHDA, CDR2 SQIVND (reference sequence). This CDR3 has 15 residues. The DNA for the CDR3 is TGTGCCAGTAAGTCGAGTGGACAGGACAATCAGCCCCAGCATTTT. Translated, it gives CASKSSGQDNQPQHF.

The V call is TRBV19, the J call TRBJ2-3, with D perhaps TRBD1 (5 bases). The length of the CDR3 is 14 residues. The germline gives CDR1 LNHDA, CDR2 SQIVND (reference sequence). Between the trimmed V and J ends, which lost 0 bases and 2 bases, there was a span of 6 bases. CDR3 DNA sequence: TGTGCCAGTAGTATAGAGGACACCACAGATACGCAGTATTTT. Protein: CASSIEDTTDTQYF.

The gene calls are TRBV30 and TRBJ2-5; D uncertain. CDR3 length: 13 amino acids. Trimming removed 1 base from V and 7 bases from J, with 13 bases in between. CDR1 and CDR2 (germline): GTSNPN, SVGIG (reference sequence). The CDR3 region is CAWSGLASGTQYF. The CDR3 bases are TGTGCCTGGAGTGGGCTGGCCTCTGGGACCCAGTACTTC.

This clone was recorded a few times. The J gene is TRBJ2-7, the V gene TRBV30; 8 positions match TRBD1. The CDR3 totals 12 residues. Losses at the gene ends were 8 bases for V and 4 bases for J; bases not matched to a gene: 7. Germline values: CDR1 GTSNPN, CDR2 SVGIG (reference sequence). The chain's CDR3 is CAGRTGRYEQYF. The CDR3 coding sequence is TGTGCCGGAAGGACAGGGAGGTACGAGCAGTACTTC.

The sample holds one count of this clone. The genes are TRBV7-2 and TRBJ1-2; TRBD1 matches 11 bases. This CDR3 is built from 15 residues. Looked up from germline, CDR1 is SGHTA and CDR2 is FQGNSA. J lost 6 bases, V lost 1 base, and 4 bases had no gene match. CDR3 in amino acids: CASSLVPGQGDGYTF. CDR3 DNA sequence: TGTGCCAGCAGCTTAGTCCCGGGACAGGGGGATGGCTACACCTTC.

V and J are TRBV4-1 and TRBJ2-3, with 8 bases identical to TRBD1. The CDR3 has 19 residues. The V gene end was trimmed by 0 bases and the J gene end by 0 bases; junction bases not matched to a gene: 11. Per the germline V gene, CDR1 is MGHRA and CDR2 is YSYEKL. The CDR3 loop reads CASSQEGAGGVSSTDTQYF. The DNA of the CDR3 is TGCGCCAGCAGCCAAGAAGGGGCAGGGGGCGTATCGAGCACAGATACGCAGTATTTT.

The rearrangement joins TRBV6-5 to TRBJ1-2; a possible D gene is TRBD1 (6 bases). The CDR3 runs to 14 residues. CDR1 and CDR2 from the germline V gene are MNHEY and SVGAGI. Trimming stripped 6 bases from V and 2 bases from J, with 13 bases between. As DNA, the CDR3 is TGTGCCAGCAGCCGACAGGCCCCAAACTATGGCTACACCTTC. Its translation is CASSRQAPNYGYTF.

V and J are TRBV2 and TRBJ1-2, with 8 bases matching TRBD1. Germline CDR1 and CDR2: SNHLY and FYNNEI. Trimming took 4 bases from V and 8 from J; bases not matched to a gene: 9. The CDR3 contains 14 residues. This CDR3 reads CASSGAGGALGYTF. CDR3 sequence (DNA): TGTGCCAGCAGTGGCGCAGGGGGCGCCTTGGGCTACACCTTC.

A single count supports this clone. The chain employs TRBV6-6 and TRBJ2-3, with 11 bases fitting TRBD2. This CDR3 spans 15 amino acids. Germline V CDR1 and CDR2: MNHNY, SVGAGI (reference sequence). J was trimmed by 4 bases and V by 4 bases; bases with no gene match: 4. CDR3 loop: CASSSRLAGSDTQYF. The CDR3 coding sequence is TGTGCCAGCAGTTCTCGACTAGCGGGGTCAGATACGCAGTATTTT.

The chain recombines TRBV2 with TRBJ1-1; D might be TRBD1 (5 bases). Germline CDR1 SNHLY, CDR2 FYNNEI. This CDR3 region has 12 residues. The V end lost 8 bases, the J end lost 4 bases, and 11 bases lay between the germline ends. This CDR3 is CASRGAGTEAFF. CDR3 nucleotide sequence: TGTGCCAGCCGTGGGGCTGGCACTGAAGCTTTCTTT.

The J gene is TRBJ1-2, the V gene TRBV27, with TRBD1 matching 7 bases. The CDR3 has 14 amino acids. The V segment lost 5 bases and the J segment 5 bases; nucleotides outside the gene matches: 8. The germline CDR1 and CDR2 sequences are MNHEY and SMNVEV (reference sequence). CDR3: CASSPRDRAYGYTF. The CDR3, as DNA: TGTGCCAGCAGTCCCCGGGACAGAGCTTATGGCTACACCTTC.

The V call is TRBV9, the J call TRBJ2-7, with TRBD1 identical over 8 bases. V dropped 4 bases and J dropped 6; count of bases not matched to a gene: 3. The CDR3 covers 12 residues. The germline gives CDR1 SGDLS, CDR2 YYNGEE. The CDR3 bases are TGTGCCAGCAGCCGACAGGGGAGCGAGCAGTACTTC. This sequence encodes CASSRQGSEQYF.

The chain links TRBV15 to TRBJ1-2, with 10 positions matching TRBD1. V gave up 2 bases and J gave up 6 bases; unmatched junction bases: 3. The CDR3 extends over 14 amino acids. From germline, CDR1 is LNHNV and CDR2 YYDKDF (reference sequence). Here the CDR3 reads CATSRNGQGDGYTF. CDR3 sequence (DNA): TGTGCCACCAGCAGAAACGGACAGGGGGATGGCTACACCTTC.

This clone has only a few counts. The CDR3 nucleotides are TGTGCCAGCAGTTACGACAGTGGTGGAATTAGCTACACCTTC. It encodes CASSYDSGGISYTF. The chain has TRBV6-5 and TRBJ1-2, with a weak D call TRBD1 (5 bases). The V end was cut by 2 bases, the J end by 9 bases, with 16 bases between. In germline, CDR1 is MNHEY, CDR2 SVGAGI. The CDR3 is 14 amino acids.

The chain combines TRBV14 with TRBJ1-1, with D uncertain. Trimming left V 4 bases short and J 6 bases short, with 12 bases between. CDR1 and CDR2 from the germline V gene are SGHDN and FVKESK. The CDR3 is 13 amino acids. CDR3 nucleotide sequence: TGTGCCAGCAGCCCGGCGGCGGTGGCTGAAGCTTTCTTT. Amino acids: CASSPAAVAEAFF.